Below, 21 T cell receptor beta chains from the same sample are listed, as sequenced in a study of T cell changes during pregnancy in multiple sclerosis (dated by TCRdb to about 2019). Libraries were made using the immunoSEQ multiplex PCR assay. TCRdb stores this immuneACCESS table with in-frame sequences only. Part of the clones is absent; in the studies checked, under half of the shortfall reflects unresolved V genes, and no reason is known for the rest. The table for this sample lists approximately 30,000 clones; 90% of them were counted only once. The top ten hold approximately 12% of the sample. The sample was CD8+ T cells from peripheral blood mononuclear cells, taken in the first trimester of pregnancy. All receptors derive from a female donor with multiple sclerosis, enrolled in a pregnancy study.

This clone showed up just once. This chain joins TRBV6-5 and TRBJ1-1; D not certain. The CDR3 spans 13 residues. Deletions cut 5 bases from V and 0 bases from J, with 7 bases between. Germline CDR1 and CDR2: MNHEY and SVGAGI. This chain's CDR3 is CASSPYLNTEAFF. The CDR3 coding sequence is TGTGCCAGCAGTCCCTACCTGAACACTGAAGCTTTCTTT.

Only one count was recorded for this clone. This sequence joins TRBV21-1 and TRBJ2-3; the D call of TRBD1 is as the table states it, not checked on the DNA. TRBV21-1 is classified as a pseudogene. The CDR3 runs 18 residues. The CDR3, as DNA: TGTGCCAGCAGCCCCCCCTCGGAGGACAGGCCTAGCACAGATACGCAGTATTTT. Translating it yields CASSPPSEDRPSTDTQYF.

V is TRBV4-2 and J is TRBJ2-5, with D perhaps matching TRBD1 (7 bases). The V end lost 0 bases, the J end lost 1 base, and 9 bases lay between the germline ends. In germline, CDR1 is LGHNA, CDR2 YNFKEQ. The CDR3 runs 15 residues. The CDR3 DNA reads TGTGCCAGCAGCCAAGACAGGGGGGCCCAAGAGACCCAGTACTTC. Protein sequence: CASSQDRGAQETQYF.

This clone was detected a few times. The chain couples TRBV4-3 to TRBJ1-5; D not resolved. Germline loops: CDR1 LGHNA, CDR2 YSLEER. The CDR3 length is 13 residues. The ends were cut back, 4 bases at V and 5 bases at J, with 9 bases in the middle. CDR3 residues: CASSREGDQPQHF. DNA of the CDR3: TGCGCCAGCAGCCGCGAGGGTGATCAGCCCCAGCATTTT.

DNA for the CDR3: TGTGCCAGCAGTTTAATAGGACTAGCAGGACGCACAGATACGCAGTATTTT. Encoded protein: CASSLIGLAGRTDTQYF. The chain uses TRBV27 and TRBJ2-3; TRBD2 matches at 8 bases. Germline loops: CDR1 MNHEY, CDR2 SMNVEV (reference sequence). The CDR3 is made up of 17 amino acids. Germline trimming cut 2 bases from V and 1 base from J; bases unmatched to any gene: 8.

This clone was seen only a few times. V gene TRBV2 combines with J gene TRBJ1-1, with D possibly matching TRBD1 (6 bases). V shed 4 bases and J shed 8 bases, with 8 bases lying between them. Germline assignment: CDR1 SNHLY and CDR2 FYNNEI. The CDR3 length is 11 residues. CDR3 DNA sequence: TGTGCCAGCAGTGTGGGGGCGGAAGCTTTCTTT. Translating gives CASSVGAEAFF.

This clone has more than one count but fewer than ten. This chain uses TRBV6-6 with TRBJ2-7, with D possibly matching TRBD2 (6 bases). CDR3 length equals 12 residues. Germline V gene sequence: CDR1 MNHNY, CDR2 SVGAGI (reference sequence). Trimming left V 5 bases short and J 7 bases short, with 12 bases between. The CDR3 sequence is CASSKEGREQYF. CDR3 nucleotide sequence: TGTGCCAGCAGTAAGGAGGGGCGGGAGCAGTACTTC.

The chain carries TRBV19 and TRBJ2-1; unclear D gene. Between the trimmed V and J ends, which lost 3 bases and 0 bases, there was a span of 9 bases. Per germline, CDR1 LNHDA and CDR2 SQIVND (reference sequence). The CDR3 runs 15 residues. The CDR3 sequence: CASSMFGSSYNEQFF. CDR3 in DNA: TGTGCCAGTAGTATGTTTGGCTCCTCCTACAATGAGCAGTTCTTC.

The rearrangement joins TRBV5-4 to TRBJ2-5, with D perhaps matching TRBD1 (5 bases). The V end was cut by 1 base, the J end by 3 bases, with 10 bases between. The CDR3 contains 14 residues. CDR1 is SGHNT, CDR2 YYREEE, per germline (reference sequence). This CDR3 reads CASSLSGFKETQYF. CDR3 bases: TGTGCCAGCAGCTTGTCAGGGTTTAAAGAGACCCAGTACTTC.

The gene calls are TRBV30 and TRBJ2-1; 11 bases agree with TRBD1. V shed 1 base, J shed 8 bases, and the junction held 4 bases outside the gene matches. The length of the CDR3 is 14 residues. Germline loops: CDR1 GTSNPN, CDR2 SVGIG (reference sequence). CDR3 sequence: CAWSGGQGDDEQFF. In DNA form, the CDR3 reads TGTGCCTGGAGTGGGGGACAGGGGGATGATGAGCAGTTCTTC. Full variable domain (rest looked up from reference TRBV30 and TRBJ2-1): SQTIHQWPATLVQPVGSPLSLECTVEGTSNPNLYWYRQAAGRGLQLLFYSVGIGQISSEVPQNLSASRPQDRQFILSSKKLLLSDSGFYLCAWSGGQGDDEQFFGPGTRLTVL.

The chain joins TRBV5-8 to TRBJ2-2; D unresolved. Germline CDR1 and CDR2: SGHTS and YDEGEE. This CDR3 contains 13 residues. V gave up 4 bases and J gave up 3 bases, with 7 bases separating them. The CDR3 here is CASSHGYTGELFF. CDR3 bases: TGTGCCAGCAGCCACGGTTACACCGGGGAGCTGTTTTTT.

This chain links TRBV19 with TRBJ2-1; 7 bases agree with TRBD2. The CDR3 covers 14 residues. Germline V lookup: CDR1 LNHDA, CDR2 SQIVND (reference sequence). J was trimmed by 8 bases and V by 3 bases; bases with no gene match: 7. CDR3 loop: CASSILAGGDEQFF. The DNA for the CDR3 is TGTGCCAGTAGTATCTTAGCGGGTGGCGATGAGCAGTTCTTC.

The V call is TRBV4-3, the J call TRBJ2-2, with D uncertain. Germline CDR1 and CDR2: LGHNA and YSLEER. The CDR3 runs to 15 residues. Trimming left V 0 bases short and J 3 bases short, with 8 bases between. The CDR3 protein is CASSQDLVDTGELFF. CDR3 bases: TGCGCCAGCAGCCAAGATCTCGTTGACACCGGGGAGCTGTTTTTT.

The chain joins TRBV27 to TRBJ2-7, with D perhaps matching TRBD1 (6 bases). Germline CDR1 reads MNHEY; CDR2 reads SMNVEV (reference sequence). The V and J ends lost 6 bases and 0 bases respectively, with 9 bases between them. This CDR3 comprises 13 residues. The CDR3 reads CASSPGDSYEQYF. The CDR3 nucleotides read TGTGCCAGCAGCCCAGGGGACTCCTACGAGCAGTACTTC.

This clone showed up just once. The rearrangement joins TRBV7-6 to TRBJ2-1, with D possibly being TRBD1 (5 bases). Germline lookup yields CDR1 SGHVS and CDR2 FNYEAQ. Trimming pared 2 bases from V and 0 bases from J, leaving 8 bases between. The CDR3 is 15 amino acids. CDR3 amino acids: CASSLQQGSYNEQFF. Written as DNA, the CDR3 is TGTGCCAGCAGCTTACAGCAGGGCTCCTACAATGAGCAGTTCTTC.

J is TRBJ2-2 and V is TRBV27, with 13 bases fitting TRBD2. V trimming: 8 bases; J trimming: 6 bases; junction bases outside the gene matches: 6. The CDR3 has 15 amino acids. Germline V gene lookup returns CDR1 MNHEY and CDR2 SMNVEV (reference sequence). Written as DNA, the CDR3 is TGTGCCAGCGGGAGGGGACTAGCGGGATCCGGGGAGCTGTTTTTT. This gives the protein CASGRGLAGSGELFF.

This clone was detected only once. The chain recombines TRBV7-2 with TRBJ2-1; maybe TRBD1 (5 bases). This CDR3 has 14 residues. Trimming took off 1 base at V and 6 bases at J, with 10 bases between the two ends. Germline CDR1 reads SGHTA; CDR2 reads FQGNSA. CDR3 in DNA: TGTGCCAGCAGCTTAGGGGGCAACATCAATGAGCAGTTCTTC. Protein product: CASSLGGNINEQFF.

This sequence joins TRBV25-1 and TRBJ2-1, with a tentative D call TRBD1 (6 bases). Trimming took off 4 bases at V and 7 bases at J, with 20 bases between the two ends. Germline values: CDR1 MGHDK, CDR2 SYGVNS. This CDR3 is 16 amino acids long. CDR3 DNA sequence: TGTGCCAGCAGTGGAGAGGACAGTTTCCCTACAAATGAGCAGTTCTTC. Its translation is CASSGEDSFPTNEQFF. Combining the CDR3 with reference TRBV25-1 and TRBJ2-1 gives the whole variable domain EADIYQTPRYLVIGTGKKITLECSQTMGHDKMYWYQQDPGMELHLIHYSYGVNSTEKGDLSSESTVSRIRTEHFPLTLESARPSHTSQYLCASSGEDSFPTNEQFFGPGTRLTVL.

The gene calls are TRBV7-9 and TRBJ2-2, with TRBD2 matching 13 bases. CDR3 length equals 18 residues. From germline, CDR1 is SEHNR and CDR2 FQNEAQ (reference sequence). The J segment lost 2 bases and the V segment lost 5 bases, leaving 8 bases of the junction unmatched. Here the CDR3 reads CASSLAGLAGQNTGELFF. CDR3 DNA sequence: TGTGCCAGCAGCCTGGCGGGACTAGCGGGACAAAACACCGGGGAGCTGTTTTTT.

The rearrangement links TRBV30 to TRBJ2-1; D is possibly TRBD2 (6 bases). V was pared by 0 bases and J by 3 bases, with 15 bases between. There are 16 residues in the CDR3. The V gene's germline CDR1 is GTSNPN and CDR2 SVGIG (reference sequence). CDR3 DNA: TGTGCCTGGAGTGTACTCGGGAGATTTTTCTACAATGAGCAGTTCTTC. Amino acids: CAWSVLGRFFYNEQFF. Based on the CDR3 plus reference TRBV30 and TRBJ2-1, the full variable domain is SQTIHQWPATLVQPVGSPLSLECTVEGTSNPNLYWYRQAAGRGLQLLFYSVGIGQISSEVPQNLSASRPQDRQFILSSKKLLLSDSGFYLCAWSVLGRFFYNEQFFGPGTRLTVL.

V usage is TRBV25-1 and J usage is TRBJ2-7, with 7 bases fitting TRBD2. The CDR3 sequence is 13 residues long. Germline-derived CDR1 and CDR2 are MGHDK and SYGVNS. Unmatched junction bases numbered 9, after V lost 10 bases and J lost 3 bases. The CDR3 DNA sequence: TGTGCCACCAGGACGTGGGGGGGCTACGAGCAGTACTTC. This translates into CATRTWGGYEQYF.